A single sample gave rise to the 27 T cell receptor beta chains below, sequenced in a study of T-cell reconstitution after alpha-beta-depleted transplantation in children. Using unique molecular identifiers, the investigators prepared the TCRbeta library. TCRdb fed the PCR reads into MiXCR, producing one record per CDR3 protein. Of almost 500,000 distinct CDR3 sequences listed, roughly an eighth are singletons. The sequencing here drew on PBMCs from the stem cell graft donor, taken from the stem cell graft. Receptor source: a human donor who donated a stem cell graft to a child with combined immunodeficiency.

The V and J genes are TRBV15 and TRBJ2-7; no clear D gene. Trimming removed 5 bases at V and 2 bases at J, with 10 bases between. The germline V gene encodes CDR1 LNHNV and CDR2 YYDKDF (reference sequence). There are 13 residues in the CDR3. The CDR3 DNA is TGTGCCACCAGCGCCCAAGTCACCTACGAGCAGTACTTC. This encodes CATSAQVTYEQYF.

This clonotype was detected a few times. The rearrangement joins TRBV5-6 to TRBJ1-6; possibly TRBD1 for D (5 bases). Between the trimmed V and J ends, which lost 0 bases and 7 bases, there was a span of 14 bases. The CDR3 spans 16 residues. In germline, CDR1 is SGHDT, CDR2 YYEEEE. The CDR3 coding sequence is TGTGCCAGCAGCTTGGTCCGGGGCCCTCGGAATTCACCCCTCCACTTT. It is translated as CASSLVRGPRNSPLHF.

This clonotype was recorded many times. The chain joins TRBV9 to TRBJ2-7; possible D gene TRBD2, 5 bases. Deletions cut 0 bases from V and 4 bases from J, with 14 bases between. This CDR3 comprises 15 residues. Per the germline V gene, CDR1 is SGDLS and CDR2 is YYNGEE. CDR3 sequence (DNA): TGTGCCAGCAGCGTAGGGCCCGCCTCGGGGTACGAGCAGTACTTC. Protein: CASSVGPASGYEQYF.

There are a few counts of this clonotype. CDR3 bases: TGTGCCAGCAGTAGGTCCGGGACGTGGGATGAAAAACTGTTTTTT. Its translation: CASSRSGTWDEKLFF. This chain joins TRBV6-1 and TRBJ1-4; a weak D match, TRBD1 (5 bases). Germline V gene lookup returns CDR1 MNHNS and CDR2 SASEGT. CDR3 length equals 15 residues. V was shortened by 5 bases and J by 6 bases, with 16 bases between the two germline ends.

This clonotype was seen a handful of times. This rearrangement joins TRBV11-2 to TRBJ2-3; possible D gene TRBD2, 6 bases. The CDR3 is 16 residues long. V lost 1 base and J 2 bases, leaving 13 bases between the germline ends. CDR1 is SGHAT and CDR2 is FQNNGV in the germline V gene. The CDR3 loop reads CASSLVSGLPTDTQYF. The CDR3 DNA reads TGTGCCAGCAGCTTAGTTAGCGGACTACCCACAGATACGCAGTATTTT.

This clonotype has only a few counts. CDR3 sequence: CSVVQGQGGDTQYF. The DNA of the CDR3 is TGCAGCGTTGTCCAGGGACAGGGGGGAGATACGCAGTATTTT. The V and J genes are TRBV29-1 and TRBJ2-3; 11 bases fit TRBD1. Looked up from germline, CDR1 is SQVTM and CDR2 is ANQGSEA. J was trimmed by 5 bases and V by 4 bases; bases with no gene match: 5. The length of the CDR3 is 14 residues.

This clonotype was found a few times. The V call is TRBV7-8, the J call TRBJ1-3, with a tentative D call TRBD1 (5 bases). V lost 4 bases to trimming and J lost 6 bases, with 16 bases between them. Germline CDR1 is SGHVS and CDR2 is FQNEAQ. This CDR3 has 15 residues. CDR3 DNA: TGTGCCAGCAGCTCAAGGACCGGGACTATAAACACCATATATTTT. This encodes CASSSRTGTINTIYF.

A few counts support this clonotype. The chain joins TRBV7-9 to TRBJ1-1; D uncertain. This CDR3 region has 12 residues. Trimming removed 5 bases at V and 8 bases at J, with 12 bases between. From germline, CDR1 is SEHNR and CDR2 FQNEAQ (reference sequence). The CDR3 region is CASSPIQVEAFF. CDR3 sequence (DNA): TGTGCCAGCAGCCCGATTCAGGTGGAAGCTTTCTTT.

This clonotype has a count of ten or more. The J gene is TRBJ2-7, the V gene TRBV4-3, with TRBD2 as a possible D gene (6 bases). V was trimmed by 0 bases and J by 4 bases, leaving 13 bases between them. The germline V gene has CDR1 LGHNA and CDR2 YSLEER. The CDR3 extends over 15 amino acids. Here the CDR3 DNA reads TGCGCCAGCAGCCAAGAGGGCGGGGCTCCTTACGAGCAGTACTTC. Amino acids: CASSQEGGAPYEQYF.

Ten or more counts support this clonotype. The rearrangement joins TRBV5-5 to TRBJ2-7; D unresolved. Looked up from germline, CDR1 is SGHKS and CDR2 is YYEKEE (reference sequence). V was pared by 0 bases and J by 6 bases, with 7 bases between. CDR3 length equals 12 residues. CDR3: CASSLAFTEQYF. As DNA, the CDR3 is TGTGCCAGCAGCTTGGCGTTTACCGAGCAGTACTTC.

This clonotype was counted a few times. As DNA, the CDR3 is TGTGCCAGCAGTCTTGAACAAGGGGGCCGTAATTCACCCCTCCACTTT. Protein product: CASSLEQGGRNSPLHF. The chain uses TRBV6-1 and TRBJ1-6, with 7 positions matching TRBD1. V trimming: 5 bases; J trimming: 6 bases; junction bases outside the gene matches: 10. Germline CDR1 is MNHNS and CDR2 is SASEGT. This CDR3 contains 16 residues.

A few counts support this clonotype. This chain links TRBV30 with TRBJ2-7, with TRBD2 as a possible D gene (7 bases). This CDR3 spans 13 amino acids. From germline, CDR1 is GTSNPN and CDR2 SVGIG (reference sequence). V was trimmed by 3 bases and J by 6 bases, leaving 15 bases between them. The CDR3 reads CAWSRGATSEQYF. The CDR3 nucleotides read TGTGCCTGGAGCCGGGGGGCTACGAGCGAGCAGTACTTC.

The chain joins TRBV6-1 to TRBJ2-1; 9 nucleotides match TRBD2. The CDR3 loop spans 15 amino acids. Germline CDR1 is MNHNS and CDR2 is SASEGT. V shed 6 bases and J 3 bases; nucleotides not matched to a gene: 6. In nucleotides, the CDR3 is TGTGCCAGCAGCAAAACTAGCGGGTACTACAATGAGCAGTTCTTC. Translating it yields CASSKTSGYYNEQFF.

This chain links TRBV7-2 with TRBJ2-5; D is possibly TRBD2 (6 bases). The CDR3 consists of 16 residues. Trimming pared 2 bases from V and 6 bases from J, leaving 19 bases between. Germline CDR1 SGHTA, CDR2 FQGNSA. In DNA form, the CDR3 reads TGTGCCAGCAGCTTAAGGCGGGACCACTTAGCGAAGACCCAGTACTTC. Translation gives CASSLRRDHLAKTQYF.

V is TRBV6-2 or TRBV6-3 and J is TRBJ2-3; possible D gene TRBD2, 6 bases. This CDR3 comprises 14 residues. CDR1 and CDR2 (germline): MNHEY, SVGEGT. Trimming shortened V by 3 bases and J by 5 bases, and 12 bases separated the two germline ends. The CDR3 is CASSYRWEVDTQYF. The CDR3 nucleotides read TGTGCCAGCAGTTATCGGTGGGAGGTAGATACGCAGTATTTT.

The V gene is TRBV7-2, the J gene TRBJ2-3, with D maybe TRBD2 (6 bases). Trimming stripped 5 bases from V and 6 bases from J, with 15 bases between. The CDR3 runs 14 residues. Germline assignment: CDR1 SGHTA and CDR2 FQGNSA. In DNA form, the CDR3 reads TGTGCCAGCAGCAGGCGGGACCGGCTGGATACGCAGTATTTT. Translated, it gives CASSRRDRLDTQYF.

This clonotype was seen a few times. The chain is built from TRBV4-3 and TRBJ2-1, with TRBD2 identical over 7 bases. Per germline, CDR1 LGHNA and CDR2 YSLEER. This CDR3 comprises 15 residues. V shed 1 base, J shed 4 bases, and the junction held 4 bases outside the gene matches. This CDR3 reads CASSQGGGKYNEQFF. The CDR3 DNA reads TGCGCCAGCAGCCAAGGGGGGGGAAAATACAATGAGCAGTTCTTC.

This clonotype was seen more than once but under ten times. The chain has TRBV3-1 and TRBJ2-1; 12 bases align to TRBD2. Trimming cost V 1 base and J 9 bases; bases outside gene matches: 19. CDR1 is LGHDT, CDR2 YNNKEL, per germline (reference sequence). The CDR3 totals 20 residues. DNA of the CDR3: TGTGCCAGCAGCCAAGGCGGGACTAGCGGGTCGACCGAGATCGTGACTGAGCAGTTCTTC. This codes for CASSQGGTSGSTEIVTEQFF.

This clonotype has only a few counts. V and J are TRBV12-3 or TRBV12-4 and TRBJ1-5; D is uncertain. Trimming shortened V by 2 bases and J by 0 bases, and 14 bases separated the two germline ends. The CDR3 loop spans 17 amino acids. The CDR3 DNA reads TGTGCCAGCAGTTTACGGTCAGGCCCCAATAGCAATCAGCCCCAGCATTTT. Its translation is CASSLRSGPNSNQPQHF.

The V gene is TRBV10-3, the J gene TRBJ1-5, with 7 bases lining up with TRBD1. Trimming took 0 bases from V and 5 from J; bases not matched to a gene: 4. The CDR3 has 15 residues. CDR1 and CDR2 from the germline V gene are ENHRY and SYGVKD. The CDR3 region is CAISESRQGDQPQHF. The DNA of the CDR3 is TGTGCCATCAGTGAGTCTAGGCAGGGGGATCAGCCCCAGCATTTT.

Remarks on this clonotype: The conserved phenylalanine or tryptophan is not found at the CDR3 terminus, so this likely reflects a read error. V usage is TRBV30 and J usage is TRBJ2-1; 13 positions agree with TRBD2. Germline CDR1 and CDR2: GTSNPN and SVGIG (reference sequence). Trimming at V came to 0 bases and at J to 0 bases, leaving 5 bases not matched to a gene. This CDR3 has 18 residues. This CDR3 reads CAWSVLAGGISSYNEQFV. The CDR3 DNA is TGTGCCTGGAGTGTACTAGCGGGGGGGATTAGCTCCTACAATGAGCAGTTCGTC.

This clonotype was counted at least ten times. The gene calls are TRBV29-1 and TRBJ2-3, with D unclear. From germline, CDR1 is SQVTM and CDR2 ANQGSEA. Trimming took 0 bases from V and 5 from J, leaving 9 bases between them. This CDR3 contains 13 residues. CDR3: CSVEEHLGDTQYF. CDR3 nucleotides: TGCAGCGTTGAAGAGCACCTAGGAGATACGCAGTATTTT.

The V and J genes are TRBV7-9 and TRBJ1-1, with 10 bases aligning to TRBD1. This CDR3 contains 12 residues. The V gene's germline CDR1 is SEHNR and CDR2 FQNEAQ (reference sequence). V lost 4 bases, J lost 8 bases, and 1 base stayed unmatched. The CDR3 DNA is TGTGCCAGCAGCTCGGGACAGGGGGAAGCTTTCTTT. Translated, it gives CASSSGQGEAFF. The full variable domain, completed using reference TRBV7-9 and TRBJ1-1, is DTGVSQNPRHKITKRGQNVTFRCDPISEHNRLYWYRQTLGQGPEFLTYFQNEAQLEKSRLLSDRFSAERPKGSFSTLEIQRTEQGDSAMYLCASSSGQGEAFFGQGTRLTVV.

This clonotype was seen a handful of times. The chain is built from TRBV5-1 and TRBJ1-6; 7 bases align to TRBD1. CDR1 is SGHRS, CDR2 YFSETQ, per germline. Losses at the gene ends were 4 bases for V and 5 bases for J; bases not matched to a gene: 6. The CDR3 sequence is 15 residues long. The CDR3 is CASSVRGSDNSPLHF. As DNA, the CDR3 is TGCGCCAGCAGCGTCAGGGGGTCGGATAATTCACCCCTCCACTTT.

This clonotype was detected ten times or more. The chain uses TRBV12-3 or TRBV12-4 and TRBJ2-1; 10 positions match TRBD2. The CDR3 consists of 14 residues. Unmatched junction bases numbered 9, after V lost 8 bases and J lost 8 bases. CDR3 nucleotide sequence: TGTGCCAGCTCCCCTAGCGGGGGAAGGTATGAGCAGTTCTTC. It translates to CASSPSGGRYEQFF.

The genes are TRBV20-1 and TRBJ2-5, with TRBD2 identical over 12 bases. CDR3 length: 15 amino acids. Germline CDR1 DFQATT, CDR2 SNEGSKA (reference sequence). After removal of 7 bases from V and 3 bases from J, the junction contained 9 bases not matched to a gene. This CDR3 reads CSVQTSGRYEETQYF. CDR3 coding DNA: TGCAGTGTCCAGACTAGCGGGAGATATGAAGAGACCCAGTACTTC.

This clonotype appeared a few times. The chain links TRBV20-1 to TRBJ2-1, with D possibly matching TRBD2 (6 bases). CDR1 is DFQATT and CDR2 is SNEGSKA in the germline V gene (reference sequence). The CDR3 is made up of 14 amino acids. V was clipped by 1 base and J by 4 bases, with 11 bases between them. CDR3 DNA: TGCAGTGCTAGAGGGGCGGGGCGTTACAATGAGCAGTTCTTC. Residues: CSARGAGRYNEQFF.